A single sample gave rise to the 6 T cell receptor beta chains below, sequenced in a study of T cells in Graves' hyperthyroidism and ophthalmopathy. TCR beta CDR3 regions were amplified from RNA transcripts. HTBI primers were employed in a first-round RT-PCR of the TCR CDR3. From the multiplex PCR reads, TCRdb called clonotypes with MiXCR, one entry per CDR3 protein. Here the sample spans 450,000 to 700,000 distinct CDR3 sequences, more than 45% being singletons. Source material: peripheral blood or thyroid tissue (not recorded which). The receptors were sampled from a young woman with Graves' hyperthyroidism.

About this clonotype itself: The junction departs from the called germline gene at one end, perhaps through a read error. The chain joins TRBV7-8 to TRBJ2-1, with D unresolved. Per germline, CDR1 SGHVS and CDR2 FQNEAQ. This CDR3 is 14 amino acids long. The CDR3 DNA sequence: TGTGCCAGCAACTTAAATTGGGCGGACAATGAGCAGTTCTTC. It translates to CASNLNWADNEQFF.

Of note for this clonotype: Compared with germline, one end of the junction differs, possibly owing to a read error. The chain has TRBV4-3 and TRBJ2-7; TRBD1 agrees at 7 bases. This CDR3 contains 14 residues. The germline V gene has CDR1 LGHNA and CDR2 YSLEER. This CDR3 is CASNQDRQGGEQYF. The CDR3 DNA reads as TGCGCCAGCAACCAAGATCGACAGGGTGGTGAGCAGTACTTC.

This clonotype was found once. This could be a read error, since a much larger clone is one nucleotide away. This rearrangement joins TRBV10-3 to TRBJ2-7; 8 bases are a match to TRBD1. This CDR3 contains 15 residues. Trimming removed 11 bases from V and 2 bases from J; junction bases left unmatched: 14. CDR1 and CDR2 from the germline V gene are ENHRY and SYGVKD. The CDR3 loop reads CACSYSTGEPYEQYF. For the CDR3, the DNA is TGTGCCTGCAGTTACTCGACAGGGGAACCCTACGAGCAGTACTTC.

This clonotype was detected many times. V and J are TRBV5-1 and TRBJ1-5; 9 bases map to TRBD1. The J segment lost 4 bases and the V segment lost 2 bases, leaving 4 bases of the junction unmatched. There are 15 residues in the CDR3. The germline V gene has CDR1 SGHRS and CDR2 YFSETQ. CDR3 amino acids: CASSFTGGENQPQHF. In DNA, the CDR3 is TGCGCCAGCAGCTTCACAGGGGGCGAAAATCAGCCCCAGCATTTT.

This clonotype was found a few times. This sequence joins TRBV30 and TRBJ2-6; D possibly corresponds to TRBD2 (5 bases). The germline CDR1 and CDR2 sequences are GTSNPN and SVGIG (reference sequence). V lost 3 bases to trimming and J lost 1 base, with 16 bases between them. The CDR3 length is 17 residues. The CDR3 region is CAWRRGISESGANVLTF. The CDR3 DNA reads TGTGCCTGGAGACGGGGTATTTCGGAATCTGGGGCCAACGTCCTGACTTTC.

The chain has TRBV5-1 and TRBJ1-5; 10 positions match TRBD1. CDR3 length: 16 residues. The germline CDR1 and CDR2 sequences are SGHRS and YFSETQ. Losses at the gene ends were 3 bases for V and 2 bases for J; bases not matched to a gene: 5. As DNA, the CDR3 is TGCGCCAGCAGCTCCACTGGGACAGGGGGCAATCAGCCCCAGCATTTT. This translates into CASSSTGTGGNQPQHF.